This T cell receptor (beta chain) emerged from a study of blood T cell repertoires in COVID-19. Study-wide context: Sites across the United States, Italy and Spain contributed samples from acute and convalescent COVID-19. T cells, B-cell-depleted T cells, or PBMCs supplied cDNA or gDNA.

Clones were sequenced by immunoSEQ multiplex PCR, and TCRdb holds only the in-frame ones, with some missing. The sample yields hundreds of thousands of clones, 88% seen once. Those enrolled, adults aged roughly 18 to 89 years, came from under 25 US areas. Symptom resolution, clearance, or two negative PCRs marked donors in Cohort 3 as recovered. This receptor was obtained from a woman aged 45 to 65 who had recovered from COVID-19. The specimen sequenced was PBMCs or T cells enriched from blood (not recorded which).

The CDR3 sequence: CASSLVGTAGNQPQHF. In DNA form, the CDR3 reads TGTGCCAGCAGCTTAGTTGGTACAGCAGGGAATCAGCCCCAGCATTTT. The chain recombines TRBV7-2 with TRBJ1-5, with D possibly matching TRBD1 (5 bases). CDR1 is SGHTA, CDR2 FQGNSA, per germline. V lost 1 base, J lost 4 bases, and 14 bases lay in between. CDR3 size: 16 residues.